Listed here are 16 T cell receptor beta chains from one sample, sequenced in a study of spatial heterogeneity in lung cancer (dated by TCRdb to the late 2010s). The research as a whole found: The tumor nonsynonymous mutation count correlated with the number of expanded intratumoral alpha and beta TCRs.

Their antigens remain unidentified. What the time point label conveys for this sample: sample taken at primary tumor resection. Library creation used 5' RACE. Sequencing relied on a NextSeq 500. TCRdb applied fastp at Q25 and MiXCR to the public reads, then kept only in-frame beta chains. Identical CDR3 protein sequences are pooled into one entry, listed with their most common genes and DNA. The sample profile shows over 5,500 distinct CDR3 sequences; around 16% of them were found once. The top ten clonotypes cover roughly 10% of the sample. This material consisted of lung tumor tissue, taken at surgery. The receptors here all came from a male donor with early-stage non-small cell lung cancer.

This clonotype was found many times. This beta chain came through as a stray read in a library set up for alpha chains, and its size says little. This sequence joins TRBV3-1 and TRBJ1-6; D gene ambiguous. Germline-derived CDR1 and CDR2 are LGHDT and YNNKEL (reference sequence). The ends were cut back, 1 base at V and 3 bases at J, with 7 bases in the middle. This CDR3 region has 15 residues. CDR3 nucleotides: TGTGCCAGCAGCCAAGCTCAGAGCTATAATTCACCCCTCCACTTT. Its translation: CASSQAQSYNSPLHF.

In this sample, this clonotype is medium-sized. The size of this beta chain means little, since it is a stray read in a library made for alpha chains. The gene calls are TRBV6-2 or TRBV6-3 and TRBJ2-2, with a weak D call TRBD2 (5 bases). CDR3 length: 19 amino acids. Trimming took 5 bases from V and 4 from J, leaving 26 bases between them. The germline CDR1 and CDR2 sequences are MNHEY and SVGEGT. CDR3 protein: CASSHTSGDGEVGTGELFF. CDR3 nucleotide sequence: TGTGCCAGCAGTCATACCTCCGGCGACGGGGAAGTCGGCACCGGGGAGCTGTTTTTT.

By sample share, this clonotype is medium-sized (0.01 to 0.1%). Little can be read into the size of this beta chain, an off-target read in a library designed for alpha chains. The CDR3 nucleotides are TGTGCCAGCAGCCCCGACAGGGCCTATGGCTACACCTTC. It codes for CASSPDRAYGYTF. The rearrangement joins TRBV28 to TRBJ1-2; 7 bases line up with TRBD1. Germline lookup yields CDR1 MDHEN and CDR2 SYDVKM. The CDR3 length is 13 residues. With 6 bases clipped from V and 4 bases from J, the junction kept 5 bases outside the gene matches.

Ten or more counts support this clonotype. This beta chain slipped into a library made for alpha chains as a stray read, so its size is not meaningful. As DNA, the CDR3 is TGTGCCAGCAGTTCCGGGACAGAGCAGTACTTC. Amino acid sequence: CASSSGTEQYF. This chain joins TRBV6-5 and TRBJ2-7; D is perhaps TRBD1 (6 bases). The V and J ends lost 4 bases and 7 bases respectively, with 8 bases between them. Per the germline V gene, CDR1 is MNHEY and CDR2 is SVGAGI. There are 11 residues in the CDR3.

This clonotype is classed as medium-sized. This beta chain slipped into a library made for alpha chains as a stray read, so its size is not meaningful. The gene calls are TRBV7-9 and TRBJ2-1; TRBD2 matches at 12 bases. After removal of 5 bases from V and 3 bases from J, the junction contained 11 bases not matched to a gene. This CDR3 region has 18 residues. Germline V gene data show CDR1 as SEHNR and CDR2 as FQNEAQ (reference sequence). The CDR3 here is CASSISRLAGALYNEQFF. DNA of the CDR3: TGTGCCAGCAGCATCTCCCGACTAGCGGGGGCCCTCTACAATGAGCAGTTCTTC. The whole variable domain, remainder taken from reference TRBV7-9 and TRBJ2-1, is DTGVSQNPRHKITKRGQNVTFRCDPISEHNRLYWYRQTLGQGPEFLTYFQNEAQLEKSRLLSDRFSAERPKGSFSTLEIQRTEQGDSAMYLCASSISRLAGALYNEQFFGPGTRLTVL.

This clonotype is medium-sized (0.01 to 0.1%) by share. This beta chain is an unintended read in a library built for alpha chains; its size means little. The CDR3 here is CASSLYPGGGTDTQYF. The CDR3 nucleotides read TGTGCCAGCAGCTTATATCCGGGAGGGGGCACAGATACGCAGTATTTT. The V gene is TRBV7-9, the J gene TRBJ2-3, with 8 bases fitting TRBD2. CDR1 is SEHNR, CDR2 FQNEAQ, per germline (reference sequence). The CDR3 contains 16 residues. Germline trimming cut 2 bases from V and 1 base from J; bases unmatched to any gene: 5.

Concerning this clonotype itself: The size of this beta chain means little, since it is a stray read in a library made for alpha chains. The genes are TRBV2 and TRBJ2-5, with 12 bases aligning to TRBD2. The CDR3 length is 14 residues. CDR1 SNHLY and CDR2 FYNNEI come from the germline V gene. The junction had 8 bases not matched to a gene; V was cut back by 6 bases and J by 9 bases. CDR3 region: CASRGLAGTGAQYF. In DNA, the CDR3 is TGTGCCAGCAGAGGACTAGCGGGAACGGGGGCCCAGTACTTC. The full variable domain, its missing parts supplied by reference TRBV2 and TRBJ2-5, is EPEVTQTPSHQVTQMGQEVILRCVPISNHLYFYWYRQILGQKVEFLVSFYNNEISEKSEIFDDQFSVERPDGSNFTLKIRSTKLEDSAMYFCASRGLAGTGAQYFGPGTRLLVL.

Concerning this clonotype: This beta chain lies outside the target of a library built for alpha chains; its clone size means little. The gene calls are TRBV7-2 and TRBJ2-5, with a weak D call TRBD2 (6 bases). The CDR3 has 15 residues. CDR1 SGHTA and CDR2 FQGNSA come from the germline V gene. The V end was cut by 2 bases, the J end by 2 bases, with 12 bases between. Here the CDR3 DNA reads TGTGCCAGCAGCTTAAGCCCCAGCGGGCAAGAGACCCAGTACTTC. Protein product: CASSLSPSGQETQYF.

This clonotype was found a few times. This beta chain is an off-target read within a library intended for alpha chains, so its frequency means little. J is TRBJ2-1 and V is TRBV7-3, with D perhaps given as TRBD1 or TRBD2 (5 bases each). The germline CDR1 and CDR2 sequences are SGHTA and FQGTGA. V dropped 0 bases and J dropped 10 bases, with 10 bases sitting between them. The CDR3 consists of 13 residues. The CDR3 bases are TGTGCCAGCAGCTTAACTGGGGCGGGCGAGCAGTTCTTC. The encoded protein is CASSLTGAGEQFF.

This clonotype was seen a handful of times. This beta chain is a stray read from a library made for alpha chains; its abundance is not meaningful. V and J are TRBV7-9 and TRBJ2-3; 9 bases map to TRBD2. V dropped 0 bases and J dropped 6; count of bases not matched to a gene: 7. CDR1 and CDR2 (germline): SEHNR, FQNEAQ (reference sequence). This CDR3 has 16 amino acids. The CDR3 coding sequence is TGTGCCAGCAGCTTAGCTACTAGCGGGCGATACGATACGCAGTATTTT. Its protein product is CASSLATSGRYDTQYF.

This clonotype was observed a few times. This beta chain is an unintended read in a library built for alpha chains; its size means little. This chain connects TRBV12-3 or TRBV12-4 to TRBJ2-3; 8 bases match TRBD2. The CDR3 is 13 residues long. After removal of 3 bases from V and 9 bases from J, the junction contained 5 bases not matched to a gene. The CDR3 nucleotides are TGTGCCAGCAGTTTGGGGACTAGAGGAACGCAGTATTTT. This encodes CASSLGTRGTQYF.

As concerns this clonotype: Since it is a stray read in a library aimed at alpha chains, this beta chain has a size that is not meaningful. The genes are TRBV7-2 and TRBJ2-1; D call uncertain. The CDR3 spans 13 residues. Trimming took 4 bases from V and 9 from J, leaving 13 bases between them. CDR1 and CDR2 (germline): SGHTA, FQGNSA. CDR3 DNA sequence: TGTGCCAGCAGCTCTCACCTTGGAGTTGAGCAGTTCTTC. The encoded protein is CASSSHLGVEQFF.

In the case of this clonotype: This beta chain appears as a stray read in a library generated for alpha chains; its size is not informative. CDR3 residues: CASSQGLLNTEAFF. For the CDR3, the DNA is TGTGCCAGCAGTCAGGGATTACTGAACACTGAAGCTTTCTTT. The J gene is TRBJ1-1, the V gene TRBV2, with D possibly being TRBD1 (5 bases). With 5 bases removed from V and 0 bases from J, the gap between germline ends came to 10 bases. Looked up from germline, CDR1 is SNHLY and CDR2 is FYNNEI. This CDR3 has 14 amino acids.

By share, this clonotype counts as medium-sized (0.01 to 0.1%). Within a library made for alpha chains, this beta chain is off target, and its count is uninformative. J is TRBJ2-7 and V is TRBV5-1, with D unclear. The length of the CDR3 is 14 residues. CDR1 is SGHRS and CDR2 is YFSETQ in the germline V gene. V dropped 4 bases and J dropped 0 bases, with 11 bases sitting between them. The CDR3 coding sequence is TGCGCCAGCAGCAGAACAGTAAGCTCCTACGAGCAGTACTTC. Protein sequence: CASSRTVSSYEQYF.

This clonotype has at least ten counts. This beta chain is off target for a library built for alpha chains, so its abundance means little. This chain connects TRBV7-8 to TRBJ1-3; D gene uncertain. V lost 1 base, J lost 2 bases, and 18 bases lay in between. The CDR3 sequence is 18 residues long. CDR1 and CDR2 from the germline V gene are SGHVS and FQNEAQ. The CDR3, as DNA: TGTGCCAGCAGCTTAGAGGTCAATTCGCCTGGTGCTGGAAACACCATATATTTT. Protein: CASSLEVNSPGAGNTIYF.

By its share, this clonotype is medium-sized. Found in a library prepared for alpha chains, this beta chain is an off-target read, and its abundance has little meaning. The V gene is TRBV9, the J gene TRBJ2-7; TRBD1 aligns across 9 bases. This CDR3 is built from 15 residues. Per germline, CDR1 SGDLS and CDR2 YYNGEE. Trimming removed 2 bases from V and 4 bases from J; junction bases left unmatched: 7. The CDR3 DNA reads TGTGCCAGCAGCGTCTCCGGGACAGGGACTTACGAGCAGTACTTC. Translation: CASSVSGTGTYEQYF.